This TCR beta chain was observed in a study of cytomegalovirus exposure and HLA in healthy donors. Germline V gene data show CDR1 as MNHEY and CDR2 as SMNVEV (reference sequence). CDR3 length: 15 amino acids. V dropped 4 bases and J dropped 3; count of bases not matched to a gene: 4. 13 Jbeta primers and 60 Vbeta primers were used for the PCR. Clones were read by immunoSEQ multiplex PCR, and TCRdb kept only the in-frame ones, dropping some. The top ten hold approximately 4.3% of the sample, which has 140,000 or so clones, about two thirds seen once. The clonotype was recovered from a man between 60 and 75 years old in good health and CMV-seronegative. Sequencing used PBMCs. V usage is TRBV27 and J usage is TRBJ1-5; 9 bases are shared with TRBD1. This CDR3 is CASSWGQGLNQPQHF. For the CDR3, the DNA is TGTGCCAGCAGTTGGGGACAGGGACTCAATCAGCCCCAGCATTTT.